The clone carrying this T cell receptor (beta chain) was seen once. Its specificity is unknown. The sample comes from a study of cytomegalovirus exposure and HLA in healthy donors. Study outcomes and limitations: It was reported that TCR beta sequences correctly inferred the HLA-A and HLA-B alleles for most subjects.

The PCR ran on 60 Vbeta and 13 Jbeta primers. Assay used: immunoSEQ multiplex PCR; TCRdb lists only in-frame clones, some missing. The sample yields over 120,000 clones, about 71% seen once. Trimming removed 7 bases at V and 2 bases at J, with 29 bases between. The CDR3 covers 19 residues. The V gene's germline CDR1 is LNHDA and CDR2 SQIVND (reference sequence). Sequences were obtained from PBMCs. The chain combines TRBV19 with TRBJ1-2, with D uncertain. This TCR was sampled from a woman in her sixties in good health and CMV-seropositive. The CDR3 DNA is TGTGCCAGTACTACCCGGAACCCGGGAAACACTTTGGACAACTATGGCTACACCTTC. This encodes CASTTRNPGNTLDNYGYTF.